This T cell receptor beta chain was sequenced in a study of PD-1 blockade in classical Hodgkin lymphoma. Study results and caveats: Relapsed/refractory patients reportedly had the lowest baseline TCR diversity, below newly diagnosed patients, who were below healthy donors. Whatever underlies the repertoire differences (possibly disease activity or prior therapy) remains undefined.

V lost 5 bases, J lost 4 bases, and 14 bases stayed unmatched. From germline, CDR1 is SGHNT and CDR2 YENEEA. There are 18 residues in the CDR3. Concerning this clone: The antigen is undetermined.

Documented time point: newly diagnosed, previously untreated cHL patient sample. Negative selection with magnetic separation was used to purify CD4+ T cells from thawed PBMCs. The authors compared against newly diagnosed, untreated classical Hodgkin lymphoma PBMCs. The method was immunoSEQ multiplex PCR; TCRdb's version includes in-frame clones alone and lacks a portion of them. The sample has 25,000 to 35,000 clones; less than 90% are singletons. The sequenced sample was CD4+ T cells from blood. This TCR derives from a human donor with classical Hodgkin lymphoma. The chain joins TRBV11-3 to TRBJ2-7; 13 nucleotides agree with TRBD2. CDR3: CASSRTSGRDYALYEQYF. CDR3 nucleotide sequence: TGTGCCAGCAGCCGAACTAGCGGGAGGGATTACGCTTTGTACGAGCAGTACTTC.